Presented here are 15 T cell receptor beta chains from one specimen sequenced in a study of blood T cell repertoires in COVID-19 (dated by TCRdb to 2019 to 2021). Library generation was performed with the immunoSEQ multiplex PCR assay. TCRdb took this table from immuneACCESS and kept in-frame rearrangements with V and J called. Such tables lack part of the clones; where checked against another copy, unresolved V genes explain under half of the gap, and the rest is unexplained. The sample includes approximately 270,000 clones, with roughly nine tenths observed a single time. 1% to 1.5% of the sample is in the top ten clones. Material: PBMCs or T cells enriched from blood (not recorded which). The receptors were gathered from a human donor in a cohort exposed to, infected with or recovered from COVID-19 (not recorded which). The donor label of this sample is uncertain.

J is TRBJ2-7 and V is TRBV11-2; D is perhaps TRBD1 (5 bases). This CDR3 has 12 amino acids. Trimming removed 5 bases from V and 4 bases from J, with 9 bases in between. Germline V gives CDR1 SGHAT, CDR2 FQNNGV. In DNA form, the CDR3 reads TGTGCCAGCAGCGGGGCGGATTACGAGCAGTACTTC. Translated, it gives CASSGADYEQYF.

There are a few counts of this clone. The chain has TRBV19 and TRBJ2-5; 8 bases match TRBD2. Germline V gene data show CDR1 as LNHDA and CDR2 as SQIVND (reference sequence). The J segment lost 0 bases and the V segment lost 10 bases, leaving 10 bases of the junction unmatched. This CDR3 region has 15 residues. The CDR3, as DNA: TGTGCCACCACCCCGACTAGCGTCAACCAAGAGACCCAGTACTTC. Translation: CATTPTSVNQETQYF.

The V call is TRBV5-6, the J call TRBJ2-7; D ambiguous. Deletions cut 2 bases from V and 1 base from J, with 10 bases between. CDR1 is SGHDT and CDR2 is YYEEEE in the germline V gene. This CDR3 has 14 residues. The CDR3 loop is CASSFAADSYEQYF. The CDR3, as DNA: TGTGCCAGCAGCTTCGCGGCCGATTCCTACGAGCAGTACTTC.

The chain employs TRBV7-8 and TRBJ1-1; 9 bases line up with TRBD1. Trimming removed 0 bases from V and 1 base from J; junction bases left unmatched: 12. The CDR3 sequence is 19 residues long. The germline gives CDR1 SGHVS, CDR2 FQNEAQ. The CDR3, as DNA: TGTGCCAGCAGCTTAGCGAGGAGGAGAGGGACAGGGAGGAACACTGAAGCTTTCTTT. It specifies CASSLARRRGTGRNTEAFF.

This chain uses TRBV5-4 with TRBJ1-6, with 8 bases that match TRBD1. The germline V gene has CDR1 SGHNT and CDR2 YYREEE (reference sequence). Trimming cost V 4 bases and J 6 bases; bases outside gene matches: 12. CDR3 length: 17 residues. As DNA, the CDR3 is TGTGCCAGCAGCAGAGAGATCAGGGGGCAGGGTAATTCACCCCTCCACTTT. Residues: CASSREIRGQGNSPLHF.

The chain is built from TRBV27 and TRBJ1-5; TRBD1 might be the D (6 bases). The ends were cut back, 0 bases at V and 7 bases at J, with 13 bases in the middle. There are 15 residues in the CDR3. Germline CDR1 MNHEY, CDR2 SMNVEV (reference sequence). In DNA form, the CDR3 reads TGTGCCAGCAGTTTATCGAATACAGGGCGACAGCCCCAGCATTTT. Its protein product is CASSLSNTGRQPQHF.

The J gene is TRBJ2-7, the V gene TRBV6-2 or TRBV6-3, with TRBD1 matching 12 bases. The junction had 13 bases not matched to a gene; V was cut back by 2 bases and J by 2 bases. Germline V gene sequence: CDR1 MNHEY, CDR2 SVGEGT. The CDR3 has 19 amino acids. The CDR3 nucleotides are TGTGCCAGCAGTTACCCCCGGGACAGGGGGCCACACAAAACCTACGAGCAGTACTTC. It encodes CASSYPRDRGPHKTYEQYF.

The V and J genes are TRBV5-3 and TRBJ2-3; 8 nucleotides match TRBD2. TRBV5-3 has ORF status, its function being uncertain. The CDR3 loop spans 18 amino acids. The V gene end was trimmed by 4 bases and the J gene end by 2 bases; junction bases not matched to a gene: 15. The CDR3 DNA sequence: TGTGCCAGAAGCCCCTGGGGGCCAGGCGGGGGGTACACAGATACGCAGTATTTT. Translated, it gives CARSPWGPGGGYTDTQYF.

This chain uses TRBV6-1 with TRBJ2-7, with TRBD1 matching over 9 bases. This CDR3 comprises 16 residues. Trimming took 2 bases from V and 0 from J; bases not matched to a gene: 5. Germline-derived CDR1 and CDR2 are MNHNS and SASEGT. In DNA, the CDR3 is TGTGCCAGCAGTGAAATTGGGACAGGGAGCTCCTACGAGCAGTACTTC. It translates to CASSEIGTGSSYEQYF.

V usage is TRBV30 and J usage is TRBJ1-1; 7 bases fit TRBD1. J gave up 1 base and V 4 bases, and 6 bases lay outside the gene matches. The germline CDR1 and CDR2 sequences are GTSNPN and SVGIG (reference sequence). This CDR3 has 14 amino acids. The CDR3 spells CAWTTGNSNTEAFF. For the CDR3, the DNA is TGTGCCTGGACGACAGGGAATTCGAACACTGAAGCTTTCTTT.

The chain has TRBV10-1 and TRBJ2-3; TRBD2 aligns across 8 bases. Looked up from germline, CDR1 is WNHNN and CDR2 is SYGVQD (reference sequence). The CDR3 sequence is 14 residues long. The V segment lost 5 bases and the J segment 4 bases; nucleotides outside the gene matches: 5. CDR3: CASSLSGGSDTQYF. CDR3 nucleotides: TGCGCCAGCAGTCTGAGCGGGGGTTCAGATACGCAGTATTTT.

The chain couples TRBV7-6 to TRBJ2-3, with D maybe TRBD2 (6 bases). With 1 base removed from V and 4 bases from J, the gap between germline ends came to 12 bases. CDR3 size: 15 residues. The germline V gene encodes CDR1 SGHVS and CDR2 FNYEAQ. CDR3 in amino acids: CASSLGGGLADTQYF. CDR3 coding DNA: TGTGCCAGCAGCTTAGGAGGAGGGTTGGCAGATACGCAGTATTTT.

The V gene is TRBV12-5, the J gene TRBJ1-5, with D possibly being TRBD1 (6 bases). V shed 5 bases and J shed 0 bases, with 20 bases lying between them. CDR1 and CDR2 from the germline V gene are LGHNT and FRNRAP. The CDR3 is made up of 18 amino acids. CDR3 coding DNA: TGTGCTAGTGGTCCCGCTGGGGGCCTATATGATAGCAATCAGCCCCAGCATTTT. This gives the protein CASGPAGGLYDSNQPQHF.

Note on this clone: At the DNA level, this CDR3 is encoded by other sequences in the same sample as well. The V gene is TRBV3-1 (or the pseudogene TRBV3-2), the J gene TRBJ2-3; 8 bases line up with TRBD2. Germline V lookup: CDR1 LGHDT, CDR2 YNNKEL (reference sequence). The V segment lost 3 bases and the J segment 4 bases; nucleotides outside the gene matches: 6. The CDR3 has 15 amino acids. Written as DNA, the CDR3 is TGTGCCAGCAGCCAGGCCGGGGGGGCCGCAGATACGCAGTATTTT. This gives the protein CASSQAGGAADTQYF.

The gene calls are TRBV4-2 and TRBJ2-7; 10 bases map to TRBD2. CDR3 length equals 16 residues. Germline V gene data show CDR1 as LGHNA and CDR2 as YNFKEQ. The V gene end was trimmed by 1 base and the J gene end by 6 bases; junction bases not matched to a gene: 9. The CDR3 region has the DNA TGTGCCAGCAGCCAAGGGACGGGACTAGCGATAGGCGAGCAGTACTTC. Protein sequence: CASSQGTGLAIGEQYF.